This T cell receptor beta chain was identified during a study of shared clonotypes between healthy human individuals. The V segment lost 1 base and the J segment 5 bases; nucleotides outside the gene matches: 5. The CDR3 loop spans 16 amino acids. Germline V lookup: CDR1 LNHDA, CDR2 SQIVND (reference sequence). As for this clone: The antigen is not known.

Study-wide points: Clonotypes not shared had lower generation probabilities than those common to all four donors.

An assay was performed, and its level was deep. Only in-frame clones appear in the TCRdb table, and some are missing; sequencing was by immunoSEQ multiplex PCR. The sample has 2 million to 2.5 million clones, roughly 93% seen once. The sequence derives from a man younger than 35 in good health. Some clones in this sample may be carry-over from other donors' samples. Sequencing was carried out using naive CD4+ T cells from PBMCs. As to subset: CD45RA+ positively selected. V is TRBV19 and J is TRBJ2-4; 10 bases agree with TRBD1. The CDR3 bases are TGTGCCAGTAGTATAGTGGACAGGGGGTTACAAAACATTCAGTACTTC. This sequence encodes CASSIVDRGLQNIQYF.